The clone carrying this T cell receptor beta chain appeared many times. Its antigen is not known. Between the trimmed V and J ends, which lost 2 bases and 2 bases, there was a span of 3 bases. The CDR3 is 12 residues long. The germline V gene has CDR1 MRHNA and CDR2 SNTAGT. This entry is derived from a study of T cells in Graves' hyperthyroidism and ophthalmopathy. Study at large: Blood from the periphery was taken at initial diagnosis, before any treatment.

TCR beta CDR3 sequences were amplified from RNA transcripts. A set of HTBI primers served as the primers for a first-round RT-PCR of the TCR CDR3. TCRdb redid the calling of the multiplex PCR reads with MiXCR, one entry per CDR3 protein. The sample consists of roughly 560,000 distinct CDR3 sequences, 14% to 15% of them appearing once. Source material for PBMCs was over 8 ml fresh peripheral blood. General observations from the study: A model of 13 V-J features distinguished ophthalmopathy from stable hyperthyroidism.

This sequence joins TRBV6-4 and TRBJ1-2; D uncertain. The receptor was isolated from a woman between 35 and 50 years old with Graves' ophthalmopathy. The sample was blood. The DNA for the CDR3 is TGTGCCAGCAGTGACGGGAACTATGGCTACACCTTC. As protein: CASSDGNYGYTF.